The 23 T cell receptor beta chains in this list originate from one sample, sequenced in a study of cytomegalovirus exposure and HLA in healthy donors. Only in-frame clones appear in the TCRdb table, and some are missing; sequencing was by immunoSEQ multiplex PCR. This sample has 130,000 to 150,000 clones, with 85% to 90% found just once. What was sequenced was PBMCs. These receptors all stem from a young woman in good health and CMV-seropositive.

The CDR3 DNA is TGTGCCAGCAGCTCCTCGATCGGGGGCTACACCTTC. As protein: CASSSSIGGYTF. V is TRBV7-9 and J is TRBJ1-2; D not resolved. Germline V gives CDR1 SEHNR, CDR2 FQNEAQ (reference sequence). The V end was cut by 4 bases, the J end by 8 bases, with 11 bases between. The CDR3 extends over 12 amino acids.

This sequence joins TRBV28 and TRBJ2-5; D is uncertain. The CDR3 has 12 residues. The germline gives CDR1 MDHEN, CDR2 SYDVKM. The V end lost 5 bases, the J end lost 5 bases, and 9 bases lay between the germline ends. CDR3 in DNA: TGTGCCAGCAGTCCTCTCGGGGAGACCCAGTACTTC. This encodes CASSPLGETQYF. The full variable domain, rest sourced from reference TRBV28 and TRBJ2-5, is DVKVTQSSRYLVKRTGEKVFLECVQDMDHENMFWYRQDPGLGLRLIYFSYDVKMKEKGDIPEGYSVSREKKERFSLILESASTNQTSMYLCASSPLGETQYFGPGTRLLVL.

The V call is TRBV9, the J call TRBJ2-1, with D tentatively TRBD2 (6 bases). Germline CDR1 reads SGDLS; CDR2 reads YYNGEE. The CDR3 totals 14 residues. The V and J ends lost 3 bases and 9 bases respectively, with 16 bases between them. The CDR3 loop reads CASSATIQGGEQFF. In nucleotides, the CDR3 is TGTGCCAGCAGCGCTACGATCCAGGGAGGTGAGCAGTTCTTC.

The CDR3 region is CASSPQESGNTIYF. The CDR3, as DNA: TGTGCCAGCTCACCACAGGAGTCGGGAAACACCATATATTTT. The chain carries TRBV18 and TRBJ1-3; D is undetermined. Germline V gene lookup returns CDR1 KGHSH and CDR2 LQKENI. The CDR3 loop spans 14 amino acids. The ends were cut back, 1 base at V and 4 bases at J, with 8 bases in the middle.

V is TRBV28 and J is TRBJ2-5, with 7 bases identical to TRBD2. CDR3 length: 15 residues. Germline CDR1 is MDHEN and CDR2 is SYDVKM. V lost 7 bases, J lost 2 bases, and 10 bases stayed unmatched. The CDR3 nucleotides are TGTGCCAGCATAGGCGGGAGTGTCACGCAAGAGACCCAGTACTTC. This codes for CASIGGSVTQETQYF.

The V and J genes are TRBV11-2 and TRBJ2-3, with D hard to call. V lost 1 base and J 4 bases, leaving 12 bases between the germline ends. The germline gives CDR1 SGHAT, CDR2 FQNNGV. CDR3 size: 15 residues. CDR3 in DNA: TGTGCCAGCAGCTTAGCTGGGTCACGGGCAGATACGCAGTATTTT. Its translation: CASSLAGSRADTQYF.

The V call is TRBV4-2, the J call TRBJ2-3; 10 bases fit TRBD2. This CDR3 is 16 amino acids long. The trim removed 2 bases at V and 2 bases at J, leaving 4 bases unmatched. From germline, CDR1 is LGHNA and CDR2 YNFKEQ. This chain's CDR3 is CASSQPAGGPTDTQYF. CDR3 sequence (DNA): TGTGCCAGCAGCCAACCAGCGGGGGGGCCCACAGATACGCAGTATTTT.

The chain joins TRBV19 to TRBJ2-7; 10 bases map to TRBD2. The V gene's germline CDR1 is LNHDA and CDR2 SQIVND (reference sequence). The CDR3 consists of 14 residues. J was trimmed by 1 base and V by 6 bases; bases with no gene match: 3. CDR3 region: CASRPAGGSYEQYF. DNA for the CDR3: TGTGCCAGTAGGCCAGCGGGGGGGTCCTACGAGCAGTACTTC.

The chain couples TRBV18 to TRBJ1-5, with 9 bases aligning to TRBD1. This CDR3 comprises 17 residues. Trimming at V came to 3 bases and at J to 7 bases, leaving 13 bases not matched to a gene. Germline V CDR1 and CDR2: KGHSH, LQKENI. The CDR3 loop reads CASSPPSLGQGRQPQHF. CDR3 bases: TGTGCCAGCTCACCTCCATCCCTTGGACAGGGGAGACAGCCCCAGCATTTT.

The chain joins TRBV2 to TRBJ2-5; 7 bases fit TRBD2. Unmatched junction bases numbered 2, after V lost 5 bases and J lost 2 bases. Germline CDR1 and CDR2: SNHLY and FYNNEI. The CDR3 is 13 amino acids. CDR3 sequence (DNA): TGTGCCAGCAGTCTACTAGCGCAAGAGACCCAGTACTTC. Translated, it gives CASSLLAQETQYF. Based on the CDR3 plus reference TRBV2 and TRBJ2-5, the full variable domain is EPEVTQTPSHQVTQMGQEVILRCVPISNHLYFYWYRQILGQKVEFLVSFYNNEISEKSEIFDDQFSVERPDGSNFTLKIRSTKLEDSAMYFCASSLLAQETQYFGPGTRLLVL.

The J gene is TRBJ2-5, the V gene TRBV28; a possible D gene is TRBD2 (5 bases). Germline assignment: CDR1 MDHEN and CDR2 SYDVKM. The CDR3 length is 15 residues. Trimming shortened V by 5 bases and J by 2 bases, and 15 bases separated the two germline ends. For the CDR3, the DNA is TGTGCCAGCAGTCGACCCTCCTCGGGACAAGAGACCCAGTACTTC. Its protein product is CASSRPSSGQETQYF. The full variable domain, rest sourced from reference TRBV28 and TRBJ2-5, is DVKVTQSSRYLVKRTGEKVFLECVQDMDHENMFWYRQDPGLGLRLIYFSYDVKMKEKGDIPEGYSVSREKKERFSLILESASTNQTSMYLCASSRPSSGQETQYFGPGTRLLVL.

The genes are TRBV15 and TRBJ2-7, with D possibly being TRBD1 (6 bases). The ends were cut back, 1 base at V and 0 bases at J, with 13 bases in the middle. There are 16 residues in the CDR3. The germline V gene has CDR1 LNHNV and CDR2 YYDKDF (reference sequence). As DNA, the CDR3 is TGTGCCACCAGCAGAGCACCCCAGACAGGCTCCTACGAGCAGTACTTC. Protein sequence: CATSRAPQTGSYEQYF. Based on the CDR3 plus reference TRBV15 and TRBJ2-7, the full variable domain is DAMVIQNPRYQVTQFGKPVTLSCSQTLNHNVMYWYQQKSSQAPKLLFHYYDKDFNNEADTPDNFQSRRPNTSFCFLDIRSPGLGDTAMYLCATSRAPQTGSYEQYFGPGTRLTVT.

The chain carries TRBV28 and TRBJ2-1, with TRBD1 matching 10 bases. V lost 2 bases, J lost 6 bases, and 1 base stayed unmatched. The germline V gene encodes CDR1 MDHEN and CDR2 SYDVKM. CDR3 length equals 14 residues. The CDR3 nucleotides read TGTGCCAGCAGTTTAAGGACAGGGGGCAATGAGCAGTTCTTC. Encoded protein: CASSLRTGGNEQFF. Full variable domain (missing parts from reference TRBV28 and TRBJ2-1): DVKVTQSSRYLVKRTGEKVFLECVQDMDHENMFWYRQDPGLGLRLIYFSYDVKMKEKGDIPEGYSVSREKKERFSLILESASTNQTSMYLCASSLRTGGNEQFFGPGTRLTVL.

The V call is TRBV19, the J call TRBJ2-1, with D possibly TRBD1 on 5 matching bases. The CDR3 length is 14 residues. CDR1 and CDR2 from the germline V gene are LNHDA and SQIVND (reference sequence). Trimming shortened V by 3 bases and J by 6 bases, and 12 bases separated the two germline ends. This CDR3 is CASSIRQGSNEQFF. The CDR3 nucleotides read TGTGCCAGTAGTATTCGCCAGGGCAGCAATGAGCAGTTCTTC.

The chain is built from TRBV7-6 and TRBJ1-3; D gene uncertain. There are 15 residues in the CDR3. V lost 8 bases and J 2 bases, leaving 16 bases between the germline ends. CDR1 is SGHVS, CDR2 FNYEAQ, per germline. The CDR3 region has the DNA TGTGCCAGCTCCCTCTCGGGGTCTGCTGGAAACACCATATATTTT. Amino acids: CASSLSGSAGNTIYF.

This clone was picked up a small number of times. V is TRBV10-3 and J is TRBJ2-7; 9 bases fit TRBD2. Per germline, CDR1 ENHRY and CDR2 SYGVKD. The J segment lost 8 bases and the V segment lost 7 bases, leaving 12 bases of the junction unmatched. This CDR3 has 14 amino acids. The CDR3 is CAITKGPSGEQQYF. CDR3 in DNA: TGTGCCATCACCAAGGGGCCTAGCGGGGAACAGCAGTACTTC.

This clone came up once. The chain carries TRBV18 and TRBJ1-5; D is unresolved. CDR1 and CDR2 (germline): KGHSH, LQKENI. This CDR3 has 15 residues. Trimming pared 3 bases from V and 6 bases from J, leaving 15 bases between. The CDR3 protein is CASSPFEGSGQPQHF. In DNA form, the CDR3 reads TGTGCCAGCTCACCTTTTGAGGGAAGCGGTCAGCCCCAGCATTTT. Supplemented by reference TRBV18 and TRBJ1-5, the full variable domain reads NAGVMQNPRHLVRRRGQEARLRCSPMKGHSHVYWYRQLPEEGLKFMVYLQKENIIDESGMPKERFSAEFPKEGPSILRIQQVVRGDSAAYFCASSPFEGSGQPQHFGDGTRLSIL.

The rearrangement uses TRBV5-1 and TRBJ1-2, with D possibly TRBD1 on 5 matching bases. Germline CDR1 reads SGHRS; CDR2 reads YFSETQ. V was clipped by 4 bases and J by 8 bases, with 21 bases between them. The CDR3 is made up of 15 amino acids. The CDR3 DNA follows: TGCGCCAGCAGCCCGGAGGGCAGGGACTCTCTCGGCTACACCTTC. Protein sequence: CASSPEGRDSLGYTF.

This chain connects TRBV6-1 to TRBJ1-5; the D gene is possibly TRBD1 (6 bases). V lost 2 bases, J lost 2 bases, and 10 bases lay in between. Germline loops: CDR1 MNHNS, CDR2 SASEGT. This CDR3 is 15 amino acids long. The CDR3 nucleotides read TGTGCCAGCAGTGAAAAGGGGGGGGGCAATCAGCCCCAGCATTTT. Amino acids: CASSEKGGGNQPQHF.

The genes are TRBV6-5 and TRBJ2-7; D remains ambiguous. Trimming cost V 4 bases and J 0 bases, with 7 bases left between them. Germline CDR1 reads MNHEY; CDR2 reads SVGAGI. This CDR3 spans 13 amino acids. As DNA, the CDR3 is TGTGCCAGCAGTTCCCCGAGCTCCTACGAGCAGTACTTC. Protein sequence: CASSSPSSYEQYF.

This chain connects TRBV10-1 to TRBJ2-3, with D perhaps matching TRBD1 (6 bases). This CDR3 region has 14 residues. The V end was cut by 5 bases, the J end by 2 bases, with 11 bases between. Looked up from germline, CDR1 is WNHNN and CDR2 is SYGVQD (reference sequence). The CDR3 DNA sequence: TGCGCCAGCAGTCCGGGACACCACACAGATACGCAGTATTTT. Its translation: CASSPGHHTDTQYF.

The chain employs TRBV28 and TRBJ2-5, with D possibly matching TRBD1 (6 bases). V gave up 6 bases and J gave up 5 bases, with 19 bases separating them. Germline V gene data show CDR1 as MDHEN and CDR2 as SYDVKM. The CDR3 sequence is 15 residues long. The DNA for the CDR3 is TGTGCCAGCAGCTCCCCGGGGCAGGGGTTGGAGACCCAGTACTTC. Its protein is CASSSPGQGLETQYF.

CDR3 sequence reads: CASSPPGQGTRTNEKLFF. The CDR3 DNA sequence: TGTGCCAGCTCACCACCGGGACAGGGCACAAGAACTAATGAAAAACTGTTTTTT. The chain has TRBV18 and TRBJ1-4; 9 bases map to TRBD1. The CDR3 totals 18 residues. Germline values: CDR1 KGHSH, CDR2 LQKENI. Trimming at V came to 0 bases and at J to 1 base, leaving 6 bases not matched to a gene.